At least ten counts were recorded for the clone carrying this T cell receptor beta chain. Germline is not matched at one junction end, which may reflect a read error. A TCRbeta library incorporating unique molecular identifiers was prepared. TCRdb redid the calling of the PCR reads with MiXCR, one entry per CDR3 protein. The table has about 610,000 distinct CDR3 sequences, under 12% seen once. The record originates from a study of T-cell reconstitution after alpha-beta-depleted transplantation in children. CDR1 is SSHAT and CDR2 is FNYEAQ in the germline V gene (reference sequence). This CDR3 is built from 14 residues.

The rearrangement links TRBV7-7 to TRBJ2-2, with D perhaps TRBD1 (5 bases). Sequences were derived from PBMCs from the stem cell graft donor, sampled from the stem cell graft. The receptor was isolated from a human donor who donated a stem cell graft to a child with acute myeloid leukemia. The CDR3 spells CASSLDSLTGELFF. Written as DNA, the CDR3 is TGTGCTAGCAGCTTAGACAGCCTCACCGGGGAGCTGTTTTTT.